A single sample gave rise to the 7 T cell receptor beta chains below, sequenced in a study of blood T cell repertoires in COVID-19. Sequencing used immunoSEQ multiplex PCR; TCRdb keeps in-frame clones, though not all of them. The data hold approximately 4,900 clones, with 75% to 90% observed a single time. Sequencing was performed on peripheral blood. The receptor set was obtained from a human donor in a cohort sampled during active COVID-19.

CDR3 sequence: CASSPDRPMGTDTQYF. In nucleotides, the CDR3 is TGTGCCAGCTCACCGGACAGACCGATGGGGACAGATACGCAGTATTTT. The rearrangement joins TRBV18 to TRBJ2-3; the D gene is possibly TRBD1 (6 bases). The CDR3 runs 16 residues. From germline, CDR1 is KGHSH and CDR2 LQKENI. V lost 3 bases and J lost 3, with 16 bases in between.

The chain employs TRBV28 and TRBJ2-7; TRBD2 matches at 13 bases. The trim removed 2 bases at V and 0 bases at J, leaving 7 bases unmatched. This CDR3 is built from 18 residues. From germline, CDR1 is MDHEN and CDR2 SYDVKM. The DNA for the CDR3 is TGTGCCAGCAGTTTAACCCCCGGACTAGCGGGAGACTCCTACGAGCAGTACTTC. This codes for CASSLTPGLAGDSYEQYF.

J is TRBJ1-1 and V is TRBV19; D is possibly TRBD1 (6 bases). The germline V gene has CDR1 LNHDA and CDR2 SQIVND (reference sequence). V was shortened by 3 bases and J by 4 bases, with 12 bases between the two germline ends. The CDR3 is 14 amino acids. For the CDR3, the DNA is TGTGCCAGTAGTATCGGGCAGGGGTTCACTGAAGCTTTCTTT. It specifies CASSIGQGFTEAFF.

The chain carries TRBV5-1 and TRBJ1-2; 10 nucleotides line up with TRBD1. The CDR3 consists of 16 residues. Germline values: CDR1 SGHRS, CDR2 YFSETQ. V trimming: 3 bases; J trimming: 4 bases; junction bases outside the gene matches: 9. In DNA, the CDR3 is TGCGCCAGCAGCTCCCAGGGACAGGGGCTCTCCTATGGCTACACCTTC. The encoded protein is CASSSQGQGLSYGYTF. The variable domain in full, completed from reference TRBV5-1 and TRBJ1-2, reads KAGVTQTPRYLIKTRGQQVTLSCSPISGHRSVSWYQQTPGQGLQFLFEYFSETQRNKGNFPGRFSGRQFSNSRSEMNVSTLELGDSALYLCASSSQGQGLSYGYTFGSGTRLTVV.

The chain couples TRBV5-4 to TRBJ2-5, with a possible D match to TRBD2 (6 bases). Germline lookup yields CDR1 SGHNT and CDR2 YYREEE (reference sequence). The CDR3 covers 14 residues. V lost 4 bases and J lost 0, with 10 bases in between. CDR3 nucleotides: TGTGCCAGCAGCGTGAGGACTAACCAAGAGACCCAGTACTTC. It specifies CASSVRTNQETQYF.

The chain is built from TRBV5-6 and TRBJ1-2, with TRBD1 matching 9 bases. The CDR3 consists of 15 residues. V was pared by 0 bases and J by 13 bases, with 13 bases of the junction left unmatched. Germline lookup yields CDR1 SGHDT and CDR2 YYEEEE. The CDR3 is CASSLGHRGRVKVTF. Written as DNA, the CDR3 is TGTGCCAGCAGCTTGGGGCACAGGGGGCGAGTCAAAGTCACCTTC.

This chain's CDR3 is CASSWGGDEQFF. CDR3 DNA: TGTGCCAGCAGCTGGGGAGGGGATGAGCAGTTCTTC. The V call is TRBV6-5, the J call TRBJ2-1, with 7 bases lining up with TRBD2. J lost 8 bases, V lost 6 bases, and 4 bases had no gene match. Germline CDR1 and CDR2: MNHEY and SVGAGI. The CDR3 spans 12 residues.